One T cell receptor (beta chain) is described in this entry. The antigen remains undetermined. The data originate from a study of shared clonotypes between healthy human individuals. All donors were Caucasian adults living in Nashville, Tennessee. Study conclusions and caveats: Clonotypes which were not shared had lower generation probabilities than clonotypes that all four donors shared. Around 5.4% of naive CD4 clonotypes were common to several donors.

The CDR3 is 15 amino acids. Germline values: CDR1 LGHNA, CDR2 YSLEER. Trimming removed 0 bases at V and 13 bases at J, with 20 bases between. In the authors' methods: Junction-only sequences without quality scores came from ImmunoSEQ, so filtering differed. Assay: immunoSEQ multiplex PCR; the TCRdb copy retains only in-frame clones and omits some. That table gives V, J and clone size, and the DNA gave D and trimming. Of some 300,000 clones detected, 73% appear once; the ten largest clones hold under 11%. V is TRBV4-3 and J is TRBJ2-3; D is possibly TRBD1 or TRBD2 (5 bases each). The source material was memory CD4+ T cells sorted from blood. Specified subset: CD45RA-negative fraction. The TCR sequence derives from a man younger than 45 in good health. For the CDR3, the DNA is TGCGCCAGCAGCCAAGACCGTCAGGGAGCCCGTCCGAAGTATTTT. As protein: CASSQDRQGARPKYF.